The next 30 T cell receptor beta chains were all read from a single sample in a study of naive and memory T cell subsets. The library had UMIs added by 3' ligation of an oligonucleotide to TCR cDNA. Amplification of ligated cDNA took four PCR rounds with SP2 and nested alpha and beta constant primers. TCRdb re-called the 5' RACE reads through MiXCR, storing one row per CDR3 protein. Of some 60,000 distinct CDR3 sequences listed, approximately 8% were seen once; the top ten hold about 19%. All receptors derive from a female donor in good health.

The table lists this clonotype with a few counts. V usage is TRBV11-1 and J usage is TRBJ1-1; 8 bases agree with TRBD1. The germline V gene has CDR1 SGHAT and CDR2 FQDESV (reference sequence). With V trimmed by 3 bases and J by 0 bases, 3 bases remained unmatched. The CDR3 sequence is 15 residues long. The CDR3 sequence: CASSLSGGMNTEAFF. CDR3 coding DNA: TGTGCCAGCAGCTTGTCAGGGGGCATGAACACTGAAGCTTTCTTT.

In this sample, this clonotype turned up many times. This chain links TRBV10-3 with TRBJ1-1, with a possible D match to TRBD1 (6 bases). The V gene lost 4 bases and the J gene lost 4 bases, with 16 bases spanning the gap. The CDR3 is made up of 15 amino acids. Germline values: CDR1 ENHRY, CDR2 SYGVKD. The CDR3 protein is CAISGQWTVGTEAFF. CDR3 nucleotides: TGTGCCATCAGTGGCCAATGGACAGTAGGCACTGAAGCTTTCTTT.

The CDR3 DNA is TGTGCCAGTAATAACCCCGACAGCGCCGAGCAGTACTTC. It yields the protein CASNNPDSAEQYF. The chain joins TRBV6-1 to TRBJ2-7; D may be TRBD1 (5 bases). Trimming removed 9 bases at V and 6 bases at J, with 18 bases between. The CDR3 spans 13 residues. Germline assignment: CDR1 MNHNS and CDR2 SASEGT.

This clonotype was counted only a few times. V is TRBV6-1 and J is TRBJ1-5; 9 bases map to TRBD1. The CDR3 runs 16 residues. Germline trimming cut 5 bases from V and 2 bases from J; bases unmatched to any gene: 7. Germline V gives CDR1 MNHNS, CDR2 SASEGT. CDR3: CASSIQGARGNQPQHF. The CDR3 nucleotides are TGTGCCAGCAGTATACAGGGGGCCCGTGGCAATCAGCCCCAGCATTTT.

Only a few counts were recorded for this clonotype. The rearrangement links TRBV11-2 to TRBJ2-1; 7 bases map to TRBD2. Losses at the gene ends were 6 bases for V and 2 bases for J; bases not matched to a gene: 13. The CDR3 contains 17 residues. Per the germline V gene, CDR1 is SGHAT and CDR2 is FQNNGV. This CDR3 is CASRQISGGKPYNEQFF. The CDR3 DNA follows: TGTGCCAGCAGACAGATATCGGGGGGAAAGCCCTACAATGAGCAGTTCTTC.

In this sample, this clonotype turned up a few times. This chain joins TRBV29-1 and TRBJ2-1, with 10 nucleotides matching TRBD1. CDR1 and CDR2 from the germline V gene are SQVTM and ANQGSEA. CDR3 length: 14 amino acids. V shed 6 bases and J 6 bases; nucleotides not matched to a gene: 8. This CDR3 reads CSVQDRGGSNEQFF. The CDR3 nucleotides are TGCAGCGTCCAGGACAGGGGGGGAAGCAATGAGCAGTTCTTC.

This clonotype has more than one count but fewer than ten. The chain has TRBV5-1 and TRBJ2-1; 7 nucleotides line up with TRBD1. Germline loops: CDR1 SGHRS, CDR2 YFSETQ. After removal of 4 bases from V and 5 bases from J, the junction contained 9 bases not matched to a gene. The CDR3 has 15 amino acids. The DNA for the CDR3 is TGCGCCAGCAGCGGATACAGGGGTAGGGACAATGAGCAGTTCTTC. Its protein is CASSGYRGRDNEQFF.

This clonotype was picked up many times. The gene calls are TRBV6-5 and TRBJ1-4, with unresolved D. CDR1 and CDR2 from the germline V gene are MNHEY and SVGAGI. V was trimmed by 2 bases and J by 0 bases, leaving 7 bases between them. The CDR3 spans 15 residues. CDR3 sequence: CASSYIGSTNEKLFF. The CDR3 DNA reads as TGTGCCAGCAGTTACATCGGTTCAACTAATGAAAAACTGTTTTTT.

The sample holds a few counts of this clonotype. The chain joins TRBV18 to TRBJ2-3; maybe TRBD2 (5 bases). V dropped 0 bases and J dropped 3 bases, with 13 bases sitting between them. Germline CDR1 and CDR2: KGHSH and LQKENI. This CDR3 is 16 amino acids long. The CDR3 reads CASSPPSTRGTDTQYF. The CDR3 DNA follows: TGTGCCAGCTCACCACCAAGCACCCGCGGGACAGATACGCAGTATTTT.

This clonotype occurred many times. The CDR3: CASSLGATNEKLFF. DNA for the CDR3: TGTGCCAGCAGCTTAGGAGCAACTAATGAAAAACTGTTTTTT. The genes are TRBV7-2 and TRBJ1-4; D is unclear. The germline V and J ends were trimmed by 1 base and 0 bases, with 3 bases remaining between them. Germline V CDR1 and CDR2: SGHTA, FQGNSA. The CDR3 has 14 residues.

The chain couples TRBV2 to TRBJ2-1; D remains ambiguous. The germline CDR1 and CDR2 sequences are SNHLY and FYNNEI. V lost 6 bases and J lost 4, with 7 bases in between. This CDR3 contains 12 residues. CDR3 region: CASSSKYNEQFF. The CDR3 coding sequence is TGTGCCAGCAGCTCGAAATACAATGAGCAGTTCTTC.

The chain employs TRBV18 and TRBJ2-7; TRBD1 matches 7 bases. The CDR3 extends over 13 amino acids. J gave up 6 bases and V 3 bases, and 5 bases lay outside the gene matches. Germline V lookup: CDR1 KGHSH, CDR2 LQKENI. In nucleotides, the CDR3 is TGTGCCAGCTCACCCCGGGACAGTGGCGAGCAGTACTTC. This sequence encodes CASSPRDSGEQYF. Full variable domain (rest looked up from reference TRBV18 and TRBJ2-7): NAGVMQNPRHLVRRRGQEARLRCSPMKGHSHVYWYRQLPEEGLKFMVYLQKENIIDESGMPKERFSAEFPKEGPSILRIQQVVRGDSAAYFCASSPRDSGEQYFGPGTRLTVT.

This clonotype was observed a single time. This CDR3 reads CASRPSWRTSGYNEQFF. CDR3 in DNA: TGTGCCAGCAGACCTTCCTGGCGGACTAGCGGATACAATGAGCAGTTCTTC. The genes are TRBV12-3 or TRBV12-4 and TRBJ2-1; 10 bases are shared with TRBD2. Trimming at V came to 6 bases and at J to 4 bases, leaving 12 bases not matched to a gene. The CDR3 covers 17 residues.

CDR3 sequence reads: CASSEGGRDTGELFF. The DNA for the CDR3 is TGCGCCAGCAGTGAGGGGGGCAGGGACACCGGGGAGCTGTTTTTT. The chain joins TRBV10-1 to TRBJ2-2; D is possibly TRBD1 (6 bases). This CDR3 comprises 15 residues. CDR1 and CDR2 from the germline V gene are WNHNN and SYGVQD (reference sequence). Between the trimmed V and J ends, which lost 2 bases and 3 bases, there was a span of 10 bases.

Many counts were recorded for this clonotype. The chain carries TRBV5-6 and TRBJ2-5, with a weak D call TRBD1 (6 bases). This CDR3 contains 15 residues. V was shortened by 6 bases and J by 1 base, with 16 bases between the two germline ends. CDR1 is SGHDT and CDR2 is YYEEEE in the germline V gene. The CDR3 here is CASITGTNIQETQYF. As DNA, the CDR3 is TGTGCCAGCATTACCGGGACAAATATCCAAGAGACCCAGTACTTC. The whole variable domain, remainder taken from reference TRBV5-6 and TRBJ2-5, is DAGVTQSPTHLIKTRGQQVTLRCSPKSGHDTVSWYQQALGQGPQFIFQYYEEEERQRGNFPDRFSGHQFPNYSSELNVNALLLGDSALYLCASITGTNIQETQYFGPGTRLLVL.

The CDR3 sequence: CASSPGTGGSGANVLTF. Written as DNA, the CDR3 is TGTGCCAGCAGCCCGGGGACAGGGGGATCTGGGGCCAACGTCCTGACTTTC. The chain couples TRBV11-3 to TRBJ2-6; 11 positions match TRBD1. The CDR3 contains 17 residues. J was trimmed by 1 base and V by 5 bases; bases with no gene match: 4. The germline V gene encodes CDR1 SGHNT and CDR2 YENEEA.

A few counts support this clonotype. This chain joins TRBV29-1 and TRBJ1-1; 7 bases are shared with TRBD1. V shed 5 bases, J shed 4 bases, and the junction held 4 bases outside the gene matches. CDR3 length equals 12 residues. In germline, CDR1 is SQVTM, CDR2 ANQGSEA. The CDR3 coding sequence is TGCAGCGTTTCATCAGGGGGCACTGAAGCTTTCTTT. Amino acid sequence: CSVSSGGTEAFF.

This clonotype was detected many times. The gene calls are TRBV29-1 and TRBJ2-7; D possibly uses TRBD1 or TRBD2 (5 bases each). The ends were cut back, 4 bases at V and 2 bases at J, with 9 bases in the middle. The CDR3 has 12 amino acids. Per the germline V gene, CDR1 is SQVTM and CDR2 is ANQGSEA. The CDR3: CSVVEGTYEQYF. Written as DNA, the CDR3 is TGCAGCGTTGTCGAGGGGACCTACGAGCAGTACTTC.

A few counts support this clonotype. The chain has TRBV20-1 and TRBJ2-5; 13 bases are shared with TRBD2. There are 17 residues in the CDR3. In germline, CDR1 is DFQATT, CDR2 SNEGSKA (reference sequence). After removal of 1 base from V and 1 base from J, the junction contained 6 bases not matched to a gene. The CDR3 DNA reads TGCAGTGCTAGAGCGTATAGGACTAGCGGGGGCCAAGAGACCCAGTACTTC. It is translated as CSARAYRTSGGQETQYF.

This clonotype was counted a few times. The V call is TRBV20-1, the J call TRBJ1-3; tentatively, D is TRBD1 (6 bases). The length of the CDR3 is 14 residues. Trimming shortened V by 0 bases and J by 4 bases, and 10 bases separated the two germline ends. Germline CDR1 is DFQATT and CDR2 is SNEGSKA (reference sequence). This CDR3 is CSARDRTEGNTIYF. For the CDR3, the DNA is TGCAGTGCTAGAGATAGGACAGAGGGAAACACCATATATTTT.

J is TRBJ2-7 and V is TRBV20-1; D perhaps matches TRBD2 (5 bases). Between the trimmed V and J ends, which lost 3 bases and 5 bases, there was a span of 17 bases. In germline, CDR1 is DFQATT, CDR2 SNEGSKA (reference sequence). There are 14 residues in the CDR3. CDR3 sequence (DNA): TGCAGTGCTAGTGGTGCGGAGGCAACAAACGAGCAGTACTTC. It codes for CSASGAEATNEQYF.

The V and J genes are TRBV19 and TRBJ2-4; D is uncertain. V was shortened by 3 bases and J by 4 bases, with 13 bases between the two germline ends. The CDR3 covers 15 residues. In germline, CDR1 is LNHDA, CDR2 SQIVND (reference sequence). CDR3 in amino acids: CASSMTGQLKNIQYF. CDR3 DNA sequence: TGTGCCAGTAGTATGACTGGGCAGCTGAAAAACATTCAGTACTTC.

The V and J genes are TRBV7-9 and TRBJ2-7; perhaps TRBD2 as D (5 bases). Germline CDR1 reads SEHNR; CDR2 reads FQNEAQ (reference sequence). V was shortened by 1 base and J by 2 bases, with 12 bases between the two germline ends. The CDR3 extends over 15 amino acids. The CDR3 protein is CASSLGTRGPYEQYF. The CDR3 bases are TGTGCCAGCAGCTTAGGGACTCGCGGACCCTACGAGCAGTACTTC.

This clonotype has a handful of counts. V gene TRBV6-5 combines with J gene TRBJ2-2; 9 bases map to TRBD2. The germline V gene encodes CDR1 MNHEY and CDR2 SVGAGI. This CDR3 has 20 residues. Unmatched junction bases numbered 15, after V lost 3 bases and J lost 1 base. The chain's CDR3 is CASSYNFSLAGPRNTGELFF. The DNA of the CDR3 is TGTGCCAGCAGTTATAACTTCTCGCTAGCGGGGCCCCGGAACACCGGGGAGCTGTTTTTT.

This clonotype has a handful of counts. The chain couples TRBV3-1 to TRBJ2-3; 8 nucleotides line up with TRBD2. The junction had 6 bases not matched to a gene; V was cut back by 4 bases and J by 3 bases. The CDR3 contains 15 residues. Germline CDR1 reads LGHDT; CDR2 reads YNNKEL (reference sequence). Here the CDR3 DNA reads TGTGCCAGCAGCCCAAGCGGGAGTGGGACAGATACGCAGTATTTT. This sequence encodes CASSPSGSGTDTQYF.

This clonotype has just a few counts. V and J are TRBV6-1 and TRBJ2-1; 7 bases map to TRBD2. CDR1 is MNHNS, CDR2 SASEGT, per germline. The CDR3 is 14 amino acids. The junction had 9 bases not matched to a gene; V was cut back by 5 bases and J by 8 bases. The CDR3 here is CASSLGREFDEQFF. CDR3 coding DNA: TGTGCCAGCAGTTTGGGGCGGGAGTTCGATGAGCAGTTCTTC.

This clonotype was seen a handful of times. The chain recombines TRBV5-6 with TRBJ1-1; unclear D gene. The CDR3 totals 15 residues. Trimming removed 4 bases at V and 1 base at J, with 14 bases between. Germline CDR1 reads SGHDT; CDR2 reads YYEEEE. The CDR3, as DNA: TGTGCCAGCAGCCCAGAGCTGACATGGAACACTGAAGCTTTCTTT. Amino acid sequence: CASSPELTWNTEAFF.

This clonotype was recorded at least ten times. This rearrangement joins TRBV7-8 to TRBJ2-5; 7 nucleotides agree with TRBD1. The V gene end was trimmed by 4 bases and the J gene end by 2 bases; junction bases not matched to a gene: 1. The V gene's germline CDR1 is SGHVS and CDR2 FQNEAQ. This CDR3 contains 13 residues. CDR3 sequence: CASSWGQQETQYF. DNA for the CDR3: TGTGCCAGCAGCTGGGGACAGCAAGAGACCCAGTACTTC.

There are a few counts of this clonotype. The chain carries TRBV6-6 and TRBJ1-3; a weak D match, TRBD1 (6 bases). This CDR3 contains 14 residues. V lost 7 bases, J lost 0 bases, and 10 bases lay in between. CDR1 MNHNY and CDR2 SVGAGI come from the germline V gene (reference sequence). The CDR3 region has the DNA TGTGCCAGCATCCGGGGGCACTCTGGAAACACCATATATTTT. Encoded protein: CASIRGHSGNTIYF.

J is TRBJ2-7 and V is TRBV6-5; possible D gene TRBD2, 6 bases. CDR3 length: 15 residues. CDR1 is MNHEY and CDR2 is SVGAGI in the germline V gene. The V end lost 0 bases, the J end lost 4 bases, and 13 bases lay between the germline ends. CDR3: CASSYSRGWGYEQYF. The CDR3 nucleotides read TGTGCCAGCAGTTACTCGCGGGGCTGGGGATACGAGCAGTACTTC.